Below, 11 T cell receptor beta chains from the same sample are listed, as sequenced in a study of cytomegalovirus exposure and HLA in healthy donors. PCR involved 60 Vbeta and 13 Jbeta primers. TCRdb's table, derived via immunoSEQ multiplex PCR, lists solely in-frame clones and lacks some. The data hold roughly 110,000 clones, with about 79% observed a single time. The sequenced material came from PBMCs. The origin of the receptors is a human donor in good health.

The chain uses TRBV29-1 and TRBJ1-2, with 10 bases that match TRBD1. Germline V gene lookup returns CDR1 SQVTM and CDR2 ANQGSEA. There are 12 residues in the CDR3. With 4 bases clipped from V and 8 bases from J, the junction kept 4 bases outside the gene matches. The CDR3 reads CSVGQGAGGYTF. For the CDR3, the DNA is TGCAGCGTTGGACAGGGGGCGGGAGGCTACACCTTC.

The table lists this clone with a few counts. The chain has TRBV5-1 and TRBJ1-5, with a possible D match to TRBD1 (6 bases). Trimming took 0 bases from V and 6 from J, leaving 13 bases between them. CDR3 length: 15 residues. CDR1 and CDR2 from the germline V gene are SGHRS and YFSETQ. This CDR3 is CASSLGEQGGQPQHF. The CDR3 DNA is TGCGCCAGCAGCTTGGGAGAACAGGGTGGTCAGCCCCAGCATTTT.

This clone appeared a few times. The rearrangement links TRBV6-1 to TRBJ2-2; D is uncertain. The CDR3 consists of 12 residues. V was cut by 7 bases and J by 5 bases, with 8 bases left in between. Germline values: CDR1 MNHNS, CDR2 SASEGT. The CDR3 spells CASTWATGELFF. The CDR3 nucleotides are TGTGCCAGCACGTGGGCGACCGGGGAGCTGTTTTTT.

The chain is built from TRBV5-1 and TRBJ2-1; 7 bases agree with TRBD2. The CDR3 runs to 15 residues. Looked up from germline, CDR1 is SGHRS and CDR2 is YFSETQ. Trimming cost V 0 bases and J 5 bases; bases outside gene matches: 5. Here the CDR3 DNA reads TGCGCCAGCAGCTTGGCGGCTAGCGGAAACAATGAGCAGTTCTTC. Translation gives CASSLAASGNNEQFF.

V and J are TRBV6-5 and TRBJ1-2; possibly TRBD1 for D (5 bases). The CDR3 spans 14 residues. Germline loops: CDR1 MNHEY, CDR2 SVGAGI. Trimming took 6 bases from V and 2 from J, leaving 13 bases between them. DNA of the CDR3: TGTGCCAGCAGAATCCGGGACTCAAACTATGGCTACACCTTC. As protein: CASRIRDSNYGYTF.

The rearrangement uses TRBV18 and TRBJ1-4; TRBD1 aligns across 12 bases. The V and J ends lost 3 bases and 5 bases, in that order; junction bases with no gene match: 4. CDR3 size: 16 residues. The germline V gene has CDR1 KGHSH and CDR2 LQKENI. This CDR3 reads CASSPGTGGVNEKLFF. The DNA of the CDR3 is TGTGCCAGCTCACCGGGGACAGGGGGCGTCAATGAAAAACTGTTTTTT. Full variable domain (missing parts from reference TRBV18 and TRBJ1-4): NAGVMQNPRHLVRRRGQEARLRCSPMKGHSHVYWYRQLPEEGLKFMVYLQKENIIDESGMPKERFSAEFPKEGPSILRIQQVVRGDSAAYFCASSPGTGGVNEKLFFGSGTQLSVL.

The chain links TRBV30 to TRBJ1-5; unclear D gene. Trimming left V 1 base short and J 1 base short, with 5 bases between. The CDR3 spans 13 residues. The V gene's germline CDR1 is GTSNPN and CDR2 SVGIG (reference sequence). CDR3 region: CAWSAQSNQPQHF. The CDR3 region has the DNA TGTGCCTGGAGTGCCCAGAGCAATCAGCCCCAGCATTTT. Filled out from reference TRBV30 and TRBJ1-5, the complete variable domain reads SQTIHQWPATLVQPVGSPLSLECTVEGTSNPNLYWYRQAAGRGLQLLFYSVGIGQISSEVPQNLSASRPQDRQFILSSKKLLLSDSGFYLCAWSAQSNQPQHFGDGTRLSIL.

The chain is built from TRBV7-8 and TRBJ2-5; 7 nucleotides align to TRBD1. Germline assignment: CDR1 SGHVS and CDR2 FQNEAQ. Trimming cost V 8 bases and J 7 bases; bases outside gene matches: 16. The CDR3 runs 15 residues. The CDR3 bases are TGTGCCAGCGGCAATCTACAAGGGGGCATTGGGACCCAGTACTTC. Its protein product is CASGNLQGGIGTQYF.

The count of this clone is one. The chain combines TRBV7-2 with TRBJ1-6; TRBD1 agrees at 7 bases. The CDR3 covers 14 residues. Looked up from germline, CDR1 is SGHTA and CDR2 is FQGNSA. The trim removed 5 bases at V and 9 bases at J, leaving 7 bases unmatched. The CDR3 protein is CASSGHGTVSPLHF. CDR3 in DNA: TGTGCCAGCAGCGGGCACGGGACAGTTTCACCCCTCCACTTT.

The chain couples TRBV18 to TRBJ2-3; 15 bases are shared with TRBD2. Germline CDR1 KGHSH, CDR2 LQKENI. The CDR3 extends over 19 amino acids. V lost 2 bases to trimming and J lost 1 base; unmatched junction nucleotides: 7. CDR3: CASSPTGLAGGSGTDTQYF. CDR3 in DNA: TGTGCCAGCTCACCAACGGGACTAGCGGGGGGTTCTGGCACAGATACGCAGTATTTT.

The V call is TRBV15, the J call TRBJ2-7; no clear D. CDR1 is LNHNV, CDR2 YYDKDF, per germline (reference sequence). This CDR3 has 16 residues. Trimming removed 0 bases from V and 0 bases from J, with 12 bases in between. In DNA, the CDR3 is TGTGCCACCAGCAGAGATTACGGCGGAAGCTCCTACGAGCAGTACTTC. Protein sequence: CATSRDYGGSSYEQYF.